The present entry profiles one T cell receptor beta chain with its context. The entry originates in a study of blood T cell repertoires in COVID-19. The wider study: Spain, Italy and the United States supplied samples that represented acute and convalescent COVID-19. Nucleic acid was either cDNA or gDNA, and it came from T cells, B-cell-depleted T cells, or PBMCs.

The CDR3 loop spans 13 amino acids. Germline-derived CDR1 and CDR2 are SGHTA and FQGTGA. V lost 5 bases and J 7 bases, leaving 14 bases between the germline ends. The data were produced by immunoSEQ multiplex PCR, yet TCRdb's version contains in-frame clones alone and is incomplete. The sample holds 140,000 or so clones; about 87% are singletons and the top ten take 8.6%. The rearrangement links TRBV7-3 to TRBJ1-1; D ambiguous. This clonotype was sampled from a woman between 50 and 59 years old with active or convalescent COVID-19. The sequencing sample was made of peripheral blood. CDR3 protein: CASSRGPGGEAFF. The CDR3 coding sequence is TGTGCCAGCAGCCGCGGGCCGGGAGGTGAAGCTTTCTTT.